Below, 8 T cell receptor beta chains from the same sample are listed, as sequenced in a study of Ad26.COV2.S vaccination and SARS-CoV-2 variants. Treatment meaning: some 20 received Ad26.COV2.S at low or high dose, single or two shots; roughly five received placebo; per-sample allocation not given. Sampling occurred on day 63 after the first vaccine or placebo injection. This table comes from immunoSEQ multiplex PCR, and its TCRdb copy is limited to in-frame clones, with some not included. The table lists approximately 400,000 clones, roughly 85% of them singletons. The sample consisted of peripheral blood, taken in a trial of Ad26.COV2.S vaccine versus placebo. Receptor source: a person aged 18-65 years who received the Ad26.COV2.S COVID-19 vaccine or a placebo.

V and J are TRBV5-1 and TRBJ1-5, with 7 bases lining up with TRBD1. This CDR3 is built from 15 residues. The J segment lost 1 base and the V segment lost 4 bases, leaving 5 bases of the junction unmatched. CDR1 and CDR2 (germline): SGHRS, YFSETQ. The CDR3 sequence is CASSIGTASNQPQHF. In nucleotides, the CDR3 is TGCGCCAGCAGCATCGGGACAGCCAGCAATCAGCCCCAGCATTTT.

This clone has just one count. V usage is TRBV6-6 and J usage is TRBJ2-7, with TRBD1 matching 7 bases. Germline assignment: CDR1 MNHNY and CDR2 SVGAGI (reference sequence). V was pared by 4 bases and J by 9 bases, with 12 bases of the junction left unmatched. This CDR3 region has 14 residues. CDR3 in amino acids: CASSSPGTAVGQYF. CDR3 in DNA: TGTGCCAGCAGTTCACCCGGGACAGCCGTCGGGCAGTACTTC.

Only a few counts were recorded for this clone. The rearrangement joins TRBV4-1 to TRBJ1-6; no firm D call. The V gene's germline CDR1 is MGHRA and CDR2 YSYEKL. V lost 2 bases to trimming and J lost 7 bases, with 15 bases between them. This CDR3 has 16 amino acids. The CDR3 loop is CASSQFTGPGNSPLHF. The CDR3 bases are TGCGCCAGCAGCCAATTTACCGGGCCCGGGAATTCACCCCTCCACTTT.

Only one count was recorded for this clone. CDR3 sequence: CASSQEGGQNIQYF. The DNA for the CDR3 is TGTGCCAGCAGCCAAGAAGGAGGGCAAAACATTCAGTACTTC. The rearrangement links TRBV3-1 (or the pseudogene TRBV3-2) to TRBJ2-4, with D possibly being TRBD2 (6 bases). Germline lookup yields CDR1 LGHDT and CDR2 YNNKEL (reference sequence). This CDR3 is built from 14 residues. The germline V and J ends were trimmed by 0 bases and 5 bases, with 8 bases remaining between them.

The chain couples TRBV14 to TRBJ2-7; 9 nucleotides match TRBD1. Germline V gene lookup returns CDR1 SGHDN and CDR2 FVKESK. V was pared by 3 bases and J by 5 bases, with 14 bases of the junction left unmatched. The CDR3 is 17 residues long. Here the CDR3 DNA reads TGTGCCAGCAGCCAGGCCCCCCCCGGGACAGGGTCCCACGAGCAGTACTTC. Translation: CASSQAPPGTGSHEQYF.

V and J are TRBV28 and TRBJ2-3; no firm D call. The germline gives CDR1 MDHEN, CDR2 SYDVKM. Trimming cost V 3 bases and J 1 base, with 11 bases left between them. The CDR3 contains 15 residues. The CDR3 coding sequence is TGTGCCAGCAGTTTTGGTCCAGGCCGCACAGATACGCAGTATTTT. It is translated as CASSFGPGRTDTQYF.

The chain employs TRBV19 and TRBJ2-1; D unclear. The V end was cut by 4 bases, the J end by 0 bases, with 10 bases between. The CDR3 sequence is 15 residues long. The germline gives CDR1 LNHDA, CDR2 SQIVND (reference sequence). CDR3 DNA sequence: TGTGCCAGTAGTACCTACAGCAGCTCCTACAATGAGCAGTTCTTC. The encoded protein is CASSTYSSSYNEQFF.

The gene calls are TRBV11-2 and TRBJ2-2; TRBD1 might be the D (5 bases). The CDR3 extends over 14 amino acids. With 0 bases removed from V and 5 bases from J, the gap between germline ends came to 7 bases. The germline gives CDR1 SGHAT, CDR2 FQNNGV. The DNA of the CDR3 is TGTGCCAGCAGCTTAGATTCAGGGACCGGGGAGCTGTTTTTT. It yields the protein CASSLDSGTGELFF.